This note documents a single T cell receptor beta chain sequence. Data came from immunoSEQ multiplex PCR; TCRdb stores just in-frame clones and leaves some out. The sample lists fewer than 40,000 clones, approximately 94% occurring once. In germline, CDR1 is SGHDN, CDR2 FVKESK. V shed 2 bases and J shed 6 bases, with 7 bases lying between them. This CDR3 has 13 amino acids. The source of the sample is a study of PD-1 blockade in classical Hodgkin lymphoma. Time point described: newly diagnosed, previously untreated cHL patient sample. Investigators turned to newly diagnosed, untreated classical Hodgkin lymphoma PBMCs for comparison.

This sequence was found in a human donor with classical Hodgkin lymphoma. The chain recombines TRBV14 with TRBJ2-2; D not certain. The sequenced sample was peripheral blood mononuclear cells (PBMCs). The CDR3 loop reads CASSQRWSGELFF. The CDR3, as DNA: TGTGCCAGCAGCCAACGATGGTCCGGGGAGCTGTTTTTT.